These T cell receptor beta chains were read from a single sample in a study of STAT5B mutations in CD4+ large granular lymphocyte leukemia. Data came from immunoSEQ multiplex PCR; TCRdb stores just in-frame clones and leaves some out. The data contain 22,000 or so clones, 78% of them singletons. Material: CD4+ T cells from blood buffy coats. The source of these receptors is a human donor in good health. Both conserved end residues are part of each CDR3. The D gene is left open where the match is weak. Clone size is not always given. Where it is, it says once, few, many or a class for expanded clones.

clone size	J gene	D gene	V gene	CDR3 protein	CDR3 DNA
-	TRBJ2-7	TRBD1	TRBV28	CASRATGTGSSDQYF	TGTGCCAGCAGAGCAACCGGGACAGGGTCGTCGGACCAGTACTTC
-	TRBJ1-2	-	TRBV7-3	CASSQGAGKNYGYTF	TGTGCCAGCAGCCAAGGGGCAGGGAAGAACTATGGCTACACCTTC
-	TRBJ2-1	-	TRBV5-4	CASSPEGSSYNEQFF	TGTGCCAGCAGCCCGGAGGGGAGCTCCTACAATGAGCAGTTCTTC
-	TRBJ1-5	-	TRBV19	CASSVRMGRANNQPQHF	TGTGCCAGTAGTGTCAGGATGGGGCGGGCCAACAATCAGCCCCAGCATTTT
-	TRBJ2-5	-	TRBV4-2	CASSPGDANKETQYF	TGTGCCAGCAGCCCCGGGGACGCAAACAAAGAGACCCAGTACTTC
-	TRBJ2-2	-	TRBV7-8	CASSTLGGPGELFF	TGTGCCAGCAGCACACTGGGGGGACCCGGGGAGCTGTTTTTT
-	TRBJ2-7	-	TRBV7-8	CASSLAHQTYEQYF	TGTGCCAGCAGCTTAGCGCACCAGACCTACGAGCAGTACTTC
-	TRBJ2-5	-	TRBV11-1	CASSLARQETQYF	TGTGCCAGCAGCTTAGCTAGACAAGAGACCCAGTACTTC
-	TRBJ2-3	TRBD1	TRBV19	CASSHRQGMADTQYF	TGTGCCAGTAGCCATAGACAGGGAATGGCAGATACGCAGTATTTT
-	TRBJ2-1	TRBD2	TRBV10-3	CAIKRLAGNNEQFF	TGTGCCATCAAGCGACTAGCGGGTAACAATGAGCAGTTCTTC
few	TRBJ2-5	TRBD1	TRBV5-1	CASSPLQGAPRETQYF	TGCGCCAGCAGCCCACTACAGGGGGCGCCACGGGAGACCCAGTACTTC
-	TRBJ1-4	TRBD1	TRBV7-9	CASSSEGASHEKLFF	TGTGCCAGCAGCTCAGAGGGGGCATCACATGAAAAACTGTTTTTT
-	TRBJ1-1	-	TRBV28	CASSLIMEVYRAEAFF	TGTGCCAGCAGTTTAATTATGGAGGTTTATAGGGCCGAAGCTTTCTTT
-	TRBJ1-1	-	TRBV7-2	CASSLVGGGGTEAFF	TGTGCCAGCAGCTTAGTAGGGGGAGGAGGGACTGAAGCTTTCTTT
-	TRBJ2-5	-	TRBV4-3	CASSQEGSIQETQYF	TGCGCCAGCAGCCAAGAGGGCAGTATCCAAGAGACCCAGTACTTC
-	TRBJ2-1	-	TRBV5-6	CASSLVEGDEQFF	TGTGCCAGCAGCTTGGTCGAAGGGGATGAGCAGTTCTTC
-	TRBJ2-3	TRBD2	TRBV14	CASSQTSGGRTDTQYF	TGTGCCAGCAGCCAGACTAGCGGGGGCCGCACAGATACGCAGTATTTT
-	TRBJ2-3	-	TRBV19	CASSGGGTVLDTQYF	TGTGCCAGTAGTGGCGGGGGCACTGTTCTCGATACGCAGTATTTT
-	TRBJ2-5	-	TRBV6-1	CASSEGGIQETQYF	TGTGCCAGCAGTGAAGGGGGAATCCAAGAGACCCAGTACTTC
-	TRBJ1-1	-	TRBV27	CASSPGVNTEAFF	TGTGCCAGCAGCCCGGGAGTGAACACTGAAGCTTTCTTT
-	TRBJ2-7	TRBD2	TRBV19	CATSLAGARYEQYF	TGTGCCACCTCTCTAGCGGGAGCCCGGTACGAGCAGTACTTC
-	TRBJ2-7	-	TRBV6-1	CATSLEAYEQYF	TGTGCCACCAGTCTAGAAGCCTACGAGCAGTACTTC
-	TRBJ1-2	-	TRBV5-1	CASSPRLSYGYTF	TGCGCCAGCAGTCCGAGACTGAGCTATGGCTACACCTTC
-	TRBJ2-5	-	TRBV5-1	CASSLDGRAQETQYF	TGCGCCAGCAGCTTGGACGGCAGGGCCCAAGAGACCCAGTACTTC
-	TRBJ2-1	TRBD2	TRBV15	CATSSRVRWREAYNEQFF	TGTGCCACCAGCTCCCGAGTCCGGTGGCGGGAGGCCTACAATGAGCAGTTCTTC
-	TRBJ2-3	-	TRBV30	CAWGDLADTQYF	TGTGCCTGGGGGGATCTTGCAGATACGCAGTATTTT
-	TRBJ1-1	-	TRBV5-1	CASSLGSGIMNTEAFF	TGCGCCAGCAGCTTAGGTTCCGGGATCATGAACACTGAAGCTTTCTTT
-	TRBJ2-1	-	TRBV5-4	CASSTGERGTEQFF	TGTGCCAGCAGTACAGGGGAGCGGGGGACGGAGCAGTTCTTC
-	TRBJ2-7	-	TRBV5-1	CASREEGTYEQYF	TGCGCCAGCAGAGAGGAGGGAACCTACGAGCAGTACTTC
-	TRBJ2-3	-	TRBV19	CASSSLPTDTQYF	TGTGCCAGTAGTTCCCTCCCCACAGATACGCAGTATTTT
-	TRBJ1-5	TRBD1	TRBV18	CASSRGRTGADNSNQPQHF	TGTGCCAGCTCACGTGGCCGGACAGGGGCCGACAATAGCAATCAGCCCCAGCATTTT
-	TRBJ2-1	TRBD1	TRBV5-1	CASSTGQGMHEQFF	TGCGCCAGCAGCACAGGACAGGGGATGCATGAGCAGTTCTTC
-	TRBJ2-5	-	TRBV28	CASSFSGWQETQYF	TGTGCCAGCAGTTTTTCGGGTTGGCAAGAGACCCAGTACTTC
-	TRBJ2-3	-	TRBV2	CASSSGSDTQYF	TGTGCCAGCAGTAGCGGGTCAGATACGCAGTATTTT
few	TRBJ2-7	TRBD1	TRBV19	CASSIGGGWTGSYEQYF	TGTGCCAGTAGTATAGGGGGCGGGTGGACAGGCTCCTACGAGCAGTACTTC
-	TRBJ2-1	TRBD2	TRBV5-4	CASSSERGAKSNEQFF	TGTGCCAGCAGTTCTGAGCGGGGGGCGAAATCAAATGAGCAGTTCTTC
-	TRBJ2-3	-	TRBV29-1	CSATGNTDTQYF	TGCAGCGCCACAGGAAACACAGATACGCAGTATTTT
-	TRBJ1-2	-	TRBV7-9	CASSRGDGSGRYTF	TGTGCCAGCAGTAGGGGTGACGGATCTGGGCGCTACACCTTC